These 21 T cell receptor beta chains share one sample of origin, sequenced in a study of blood T cell repertoires in COVID-19. The repertoire was sequenced with immunoSEQ multiplex PCR; TCRdb's copy has only in-frame clones and lacks some. The data hold 150,000 to 200,000 clones, with roughly 85% observed a single time. The sequenced material came from peripheral blood. Every receptor here comes from a human donor with active or convalescent COVID-19. The donor label of this sample is uncertain.

The DNA for the CDR3 is TGTGCCAGCAGTCTATCGGGGGGACCGTCTGCAGAGACCCAGTACTTC. Translated, it gives CASSLSGGPSAETQYF. The chain employs TRBV28 and TRBJ2-5; 7 bases are a match to TRBD2. The J segment lost 4 bases and the V segment lost 5 bases, leaving 13 bases of the junction unmatched. Germline CDR1 reads MDHEN; CDR2 reads SYDVKM. The CDR3 loop spans 16 amino acids.

V usage is TRBV30 and J usage is TRBJ1-6, with 7 nucleotides matching TRBD1. The germline gives CDR1 GTSNPN, CDR2 SVGIG (reference sequence). After removal of 5 bases from V and 4 bases from J, the junction contained 8 bases not matched to a gene. There are 15 residues in the CDR3. CDR3 sequence reads: CAWSRDSLYNSPLHF. The CDR3 nucleotides read TGTGCCTGGTCCCGGGACAGTCTATATAATTCACCCCTCCACTTT.

J is TRBJ2-3 and V is TRBV19, with 10 bases lining up with TRBD2. The CDR3 loop spans 21 amino acids. Germline-derived CDR1 and CDR2 are LNHDA and SQIVND (reference sequence). After removal of 5 bases from V and 4 bases from J, the junction contained 24 bases not matched to a gene. CDR3 sequence: CASSPSLGQGALAGGPDTQYF. CDR3 DNA: TGTGCCAGTAGTCCATCATTAGGGCAGGGGGCCTTAGCGGGAGGTCCAGATACGCAGTATTTT.

This chain connects TRBV5-4 to TRBJ1-1; 7 nucleotides line up with TRBD1. The junction had 14 bases not matched to a gene; V was cut back by 3 bases and J by 0 bases. CDR1 SGHNT and CDR2 YYREEE come from the germline V gene (reference sequence). CDR3 length: 18 residues. For the CDR3, the DNA is TGTGCCAGCAGCTACGACGGGACAGCCTTAGCGATGAACACTGAAGCTTTCTTT. It is translated as CASSYDGTALAMNTEAFF.

This rearrangement joins TRBV4-2 to TRBJ2-3, with D possibly TRBD1 on 5 matching bases. Trimming pared 0 bases from V and 2 bases from J, leaving 9 bases between. Looked up from germline, CDR1 is LGHNA and CDR2 is YNFKEQ. The CDR3 consists of 15 residues. CDR3 coding DNA: TGTGCCAGCAGCCAAGAGCCAGGGCCCACAGATACGCAGTATTTT. The encoded protein is CASSQEPGPTDTQYF.

This chain links TRBV5-4 with TRBJ2-1; 8 bases map to TRBD1. Looked up from germline, CDR1 is SGHNT and CDR2 is YYREEE (reference sequence). V dropped 6 bases and J dropped 9; count of bases not matched to a gene: 20. The CDR3 is 17 amino acids. CDR3 amino acids: CASNLGAGGRGPVEQFF. In nucleotides, the CDR3 is TGTGCCAGCAACCTGGGGGCTGGGGGCAGGGGGCCGGTTGAGCAGTTCTTC. Using reference TRBV5-4 and TRBJ2-1 for the parts outside the CDR3, the full variable domain is ETGVTQSPTHLIKTRGQQVTLRCSSQSGHNTVSWYQQALGQGPQFIFQYYREEENGRGNFPPRFSGLQFPNYSSELNVNALELDDSALYLCASNLGAGGRGPVEQFFGPGTRLTVL.

The chain couples TRBV3-1 (or the pseudogene TRBV3-2) to TRBJ2-1; 9 bases match TRBD2. The CDR3 consists of 16 residues. Germline lookup yields CDR1 LGHDT and CDR2 YNNKEL (reference sequence). V lost 4 bases to trimming and J lost 4 bases; unmatched junction nucleotides: 8. CDR3 amino acids: CASSPAAGGLYNEQFF. DNA for the CDR3: TGTGCCAGCAGCCCGGCAGCGGGGGGCTTATACAATGAGCAGTTCTTC.

The rearrangement uses TRBV5-5 and TRBJ2-4, with D tentatively TRBD2 (5 bases). CDR1 is SGHKS, CDR2 YYEKEE, per germline (reference sequence). The CDR3 runs 9 residues. Trimming stripped 7 bases from V and 13 bases from J, with 9 bases between. CDR3 residues: CASPDWQYF. The CDR3 nucleotides are TGTGCCAGCCCGGACTGGCAGTACTTC.

CDR3: CASSTSSGPYEQYF. The CDR3 DNA follows: TGTGCCAGCAGTACCTCTAGCGGGCCCTACGAGCAGTACTTC. The chain links TRBV6-5 to TRBJ2-7; 8 nucleotides match TRBD2. Germline CDR1 is MNHEY and CDR2 is SVGAGI. The ends lost 5 bases at V and 2 bases at J; junction bases unmatched: 5. The CDR3 runs to 14 residues.

V usage is TRBV5-1 and J usage is TRBJ2-1, with a tentative D call TRBD2 (6 bases). V gave up 3 bases and J gave up 8 bases, with 18 bases separating them. Germline lookup yields CDR1 SGHRS and CDR2 YFSETQ. CDR3 length: 15 residues. The CDR3 sequence: CASSSPRDSPHEQFF. The CDR3 DNA follows: TGCGCCAGCAGCTCACCGCGGGACTCCCCCCATGAGCAGTTCTTC.

The chain employs TRBV9 and TRBJ2-2; D is perhaps TRBD1 (5 bases). The germline V and J ends were trimmed by 1 base and 1 base, with 11 bases remaining between them. The CDR3 has 16 amino acids. CDR1 and CDR2 (germline): SGDLS, YYNGEE. Here the CDR3 DNA reads TGTGCCAGCAGCGTATTAGACAGTGTGAACACCGGGGAGCTGTTTTTT. The encoded protein is CASSVLDSVNTGELFF.

The chain combines TRBV13 with TRBJ2-3, with unresolved D. The V end lost 5 bases, the J end lost 2 bases, and 14 bases lay between the germline ends. CDR3 length equals 15 residues. CDR1 is PRHDT and CDR2 is FYEKMQ in the germline V gene (reference sequence). The CDR3 loop is CASSPPSYLTDTQYF. Here the CDR3 DNA reads TGTGCCAGCAGCCCCCCGAGCTACCTCACAGATACGCAGTATTTT.

The chain employs TRBV7-2 and TRBJ2-7; maybe TRBD2 (5 bases). With 0 bases removed from V and 4 bases from J, the gap between germline ends came to 13 bases. The germline gives CDR1 SGHTA, CDR2 FQGNSA. The CDR3 consists of 15 residues. DNA for the CDR3: TGTGCCAGCAGCTTAGCGAGCGGAGACCTTTACGAGCAGTACTTC. Protein sequence: CASSLASGDLYEQYF.

The chain is built from TRBV14 and TRBJ1-5, with D hard to call. V lost 0 bases to trimming and J lost 0 bases, with 9 bases between them. This CDR3 is 16 amino acids long. Germline V gene lookup returns CDR1 SGHDN and CDR2 FVKESK. CDR3 amino acids: CASSQDLSYSNQPQHF. For the CDR3, the DNA is TGTGCCAGCAGCCAAGATCTCAGTTATAGCAATCAGCCCCAGCATTTT.

The rearrangement uses TRBV11-2 and TRBJ1-2; 10 bases are shared with TRBD1. The V gene end was trimmed by 0 bases and the J gene end by 4 bases; junction bases not matched to a gene: 8. Per the germline V gene, CDR1 is SGHAT and CDR2 is FQNNGV. The CDR3 totals 17 residues. The CDR3 protein is CASSLDFWDRGLYGYTF. CDR3 nucleotides: TGTGCCAGCAGCTTAGATTTTTGGGACAGGGGACTCTATGGCTACACCTTC.

The chain couples TRBV18 to TRBJ1-6, with D possibly being TRBD1 (5 bases). CDR3 length: 14 residues. V lost 3 bases and J lost 7, with 10 bases in between. Germline V gives CDR1 KGHSH, CDR2 LQKENI. Written as DNA, the CDR3 is TGTGCCAGCTCACCCATGACAGAAAATTCACCCCTCCACTTT. Encoded protein: CASSPMTENSPLHF.

This clone was recorded once. The chain is built from TRBV5-1 and TRBJ2-7; D is perhaps TRBD1 (6 bases). CDR1 and CDR2 from the germline V gene are SGHRS and YFSETQ. CDR3 size: 14 residues. Trimming took off 3 bases at V and 7 bases at J, with 17 bases between the two ends. Written as DNA, the CDR3 is TGCGCCAGCAGCTGGGGGCTAGCCGTCGAAGAGCAGTACTTC. It is translated as CASSWGLAVEEQYF.

There are a few counts of this clone. This chain joins TRBV7-9 and TRBJ1-2, with 7 bases identical to TRBD1. The germline V gene encodes CDR1 SEHNR and CDR2 FQNEAQ (reference sequence). With V trimmed by 3 bases and J by 0 bases, 1 base remained unmatched. The CDR3 loop spans 14 amino acids. The CDR3 bases are TGTGCCAGCAGCTTGGGACAGTCTAACTATGGCTACACCTTC. This codes for CASSLGQSNYGYTF.

The chain joins TRBV30 to TRBJ1-2; D is perhaps TRBD1 (6 bases). Per germline, CDR1 GTSNPN and CDR2 SVGIG (reference sequence). V was pared by 0 bases and J by 8 bases, with 13 bases between. CDR3 length: 13 residues. The CDR3 spells CAWSVVGAGGYTF. The CDR3 bases are TGTGCCTGGAGTGTCGTGGGGGCAGGGGGCTACACCTTC.

This chain uses TRBV9 with TRBJ2-1, with D unclear. The CDR3 loop spans 13 amino acids. The V gene lost 0 bases and the J gene lost 4 bases, with 5 bases spanning the gap. CDR1 SGDLS and CDR2 YYNGEE come from the germline V gene. CDR3 in DNA: TGTGCCAGCAGCGTAGGGCAGTACAATGAGCAGTTCTTC. Translation: CASSVGQYNEQFF.

J is TRBJ1-5 and V is TRBV6-1; 11 positions agree with TRBD1. The CDR3 is made up of 17 amino acids. J lost 4 bases, V lost 3 bases, and 8 bases had no gene match. Germline V gene data show CDR1 as MNHNS and CDR2 as SASEGT. As DNA, the CDR3 is TGTGCCAGCAGTGAGGGACAGGGGGTCTTAGGAAATCAGCCCCAGCATTTT. This translates into CASSEGQGVLGNQPQHF.